These T cell receptor beta chains were read from a single sample in a study of cytomegalovirus exposure and HLA in healthy donors. Profiled with immunoSEQ multiplex PCR; TCRdb holds only in-frame clones, not every one. The repertoire holds just over 150,000 clones, over 65% seen once, with around 7% in the top ten. The sequenced material came from PBMCs. Receptors originate from a man between 35 and 55 years old in good health and CMV-seropositive. Both conserved end residues are part of each CDR3. A D gene is named only where the DNA matches it firmly.

d_gene: NA; v_gene: TRBV7-7; j_gene: TRBJ2-2; CDR3nt: TGTGCTAGCAGCACCGGGATGCTGGGGGAGCTGTTTTTT; CDR3aa: CASSTGMLGELFF
d_gene: NA; v_gene: TRBV7-9; j_gene: TRBJ1-2; CDR3nt: TGTGCCAGCAGCTTAGCGCCGGCTAACTATGGCTACACCTTC; CDR3aa: CASSLAPANYGYTF
d_gene: NA; v_gene: TRBV25-1; j_gene: TRBJ1-5; CDR3nt: TGTGCCAGCAGTGTGGGCCGAGGGAATCAGCCCCAGCATTTT; CDR3aa: CASSVGRGNQPQHF
d_gene: TRBD1; v_gene: TRBV5-1; j_gene: TRBJ1-5; CDR3nt: TGCGCCAGCAGCTCGACAGGGGGCTCAAATCAGCCCCAGCATTTT; CDR3aa: CASSSTGGSNQPQHF
d_gene: NA; v_gene: TRBV4-2; j_gene: TRBJ2-7; CDR3nt: TGTGCCAGCAGCCAAGGGCCCAGGGGCTACGAGCAGTACTTC; CDR3aa: CASSQGPRGYEQYF
d_gene: NA; v_gene: TRBV7-2; j_gene: TRBJ2-2; CDR3nt: TGTGCCAGCACCAAAGAGGGACTCCGAACCGGGGAGCTGTTTTTT; CDR3aa: CASTKEGLRTGELFF
d_gene: NA; v_gene: TRBV7-2; j_gene: TRBJ2-7; CDR3nt: TGTGCCAGCAGCTTGGGGGGACAGATCTCCTACGAGCAGTACTTC; CDR3aa: CASSLGGQISYEQYF
d_gene: NA; v_gene: TRBV13; j_gene: TRBJ2-5; CDR3nt: TGTGCCAGCAGCCCCACAGGGTGGGAGACCCAGTACTTC; CDR3aa: CASSPTGWETQYF
d_gene: NA; v_gene: TRBV4-2; j_gene: TRBJ2-2; CDR3nt: TGTGCCAGCAGCCAAGAAGGGGCATTAGAGTACACCGGGGAGCTGTTTTTT; CDR3aa: CASSQEGALEYTGELFF
d_gene: NA; v_gene: TRBV7-2; j_gene: TRBJ2-1; CDR3nt: TGTGCCAGCAGTTTACCCCTAAATGAGCAGTTCTTC; CDR3aa: CASSLPLNEQFF
d_gene: TRBD1; v_gene: TRBV7-2; j_gene: TRBJ2-7; CDR3nt: TGTGCCAGCAGCTTAGAGGTACAGGGGCGGTTAAGCTCCTACGAGCAGTACTTC; CDR3aa: CASSLEVQGRLSSYEQYF